Following are 27 T cell receptor beta chains from one sample sequenced in a study of blood T cell repertoires in COVID-19. Repertoires were generated with immunoSEQ multiplex PCR, while TCRdb's copy carries only in-frame clones and drops some. The sample carries about 250,000 clones, 75% to 85% recorded once. The sequencing sample was made of PBMCs or T cells enriched from blood (not recorded which). All receptors come from a woman between 45 and 60 years old with acute COVID-19.

This sequence joins TRBV7-2 and TRBJ1-2; 7 bases agree with TRBD1. The CDR3 has 14 amino acids. In germline, CDR1 is SGHTA, CDR2 FQGNSA. Unmatched junction bases numbered 4, after V lost 1 base and J lost 5 bases. The DNA of the CDR3 is TGTGCCAGCAGCTTAGAGGGGGCGGGGTATGGCTACACCTTC. This translates into CASSLEGAGYGYTF.

V and J are TRBV5-1 and TRBJ1-2; 7 bases are shared with TRBD1. This CDR3 is 14 amino acids long. The junction had 5 bases not matched to a gene; V was cut back by 4 bases and J by 2 bases. The germline V gene has CDR1 SGHRS and CDR2 YFSETQ. CDR3 region: CASSTGQNNYGYTF. The CDR3 DNA reads TGCGCCAGCAGCACGGGACAGAACAACTATGGCTACACCTTC.

This chain links TRBV10-3 with TRBJ1-2; no firm D call. Trimming removed 4 bases from V and 0 bases from J, with 6 bases in between. The V gene's germline CDR1 is ENHRY and CDR2 SYGVKD. This CDR3 spans 13 amino acids. The CDR3 sequence is CAISATANYGYTF. CDR3 bases: TGTGCCATCAGTGCTACAGCTAACTATGGCTACACCTTC.

The chain combines TRBV4-2 with TRBJ1-1, with D uncertain. Germline CDR1 is LGHNA and CDR2 is YNFKEQ. There are 13 residues in the CDR3. V was shortened by 0 bases and J by 12 bases, with 14 bases between the two germline ends. The CDR3 loop reads CASSQENAGRTFF. The CDR3 DNA sequence: TGTGCCAGCAGCCAAGAAAATGCGGGTAGGACTTTCTTT.

In its sample, this clone was seen once. This rearrangement joins TRBV24-1 to TRBJ2-1, with 8 bases that match TRBD2. After removal of 3 bases from V and 7 bases from J, the junction contained 10 bases not matched to a gene. The germline CDR1 and CDR2 sequences are KGHDR and SFDVKD. This CDR3 is 16 amino acids long. The CDR3: CATSDTGTSNVNEQFF. The CDR3 bases are TGTGCCACCAGTGATACCGGGACTAGTAATGTAAATGAGCAGTTCTTC.

The chain links TRBV4-3 to TRBJ1-2; TRBD1 matches 9 bases. Per germline, CDR1 LGHNA and CDR2 YSLEER. With 4 bases clipped from V and 1 base from J, the junction kept 4 bases outside the gene matches. This CDR3 has 15 residues. CDR3 amino acids: CASSRADRGNYGYTF. CDR3 nucleotides: TGCGCCAGCAGCCGCGCGGACAGGGGTAACTATGGCTACACCTTC.

The chain uses TRBV7-8 and TRBJ1-5; 7 nucleotides line up with TRBD1. The V and J ends lost 5 bases and 4 bases, in that order; junction bases with no gene match: 8. CDR1 SGHVS and CDR2 FQNEAQ come from the germline V gene. CDR3 length: 15 amino acids. CDR3 nucleotide sequence: TGTGCCAGCAGCCTAGGGGACAGCCAAAATCAGCCCCAGCATTTT. Amino acid sequence: CASSLGDSQNQPQHF.

V and J are TRBV29-1 and TRBJ2-7; the D gene is possibly TRBD1 (5 bases). Germline loops: CDR1 SQVTM, CDR2 ANQGSEA. Trimming left V 4 bases short and J 2 bases short, with 9 bases between. CDR3 length: 12 amino acids. The CDR3 sequence: CSVAGQTYEQYF. The CDR3 DNA sequence: TGCAGCGTTGCAGGACAAACCTACGAGCAGTACTTC.

The genes are TRBV29-1 and TRBJ2-5; a possible D gene is TRBD2 (7 bases). V lost 4 bases and J lost 6, with 15 bases in between. The CDR3 has 13 amino acids. Germline CDR1 SQVTM, CDR2 ANQGSEA. This CDR3 reads CSVGADGGQTQYF. The CDR3 DNA is TGCAGCGTTGGGGCGGACGGGGGGCAGACCCAGTACTTC.

The chain couples TRBV11-1 to TRBJ2-5, with D uncertain. Germline values: CDR1 SGHAT, CDR2 FQDESV (reference sequence). This CDR3 comprises 13 residues. V was trimmed by 1 base and J by 2 bases, leaving 5 bases between them. Here the CDR3 DNA reads TGTGCCAGCAGCTTAGATTATCAAGAGACCCAGTACTTC. Translating it yields CASSLDYQETQYF.

The chain is built from TRBV5-1 and TRBJ1-4, with D maybe TRBD1 (6 bases). V lost 2 bases to trimming and J lost 4 bases, with 12 bases between them. From germline, CDR1 is SGHRS and CDR2 YFSETQ. This CDR3 spans 15 amino acids. CDR3 amino acids: CASSFDPGVNEKLFF. The DNA of the CDR3 is TGCGCCAGCAGCTTTGATCCAGGGGTTAATGAAAAACTGTTTTTT.

The chain recombines TRBV6-5 with TRBJ2-7; the match to TRBD2 covers 8 bases. CDR1 and CDR2 from the germline V gene are MNHEY and SVGAGI. The CDR3 sequence is 15 residues long. Unmatched junction bases numbered 8, after V lost 7 bases and J lost 0 bases. The CDR3 region has the DNA TGTGCCAGCATGCCGCGGGGGGTGAGCTCCTACGAGCAGTACTTC. Translated: CASMPRGVSSYEQYF.

The gene calls are TRBV5-1 and TRBJ2-3; 7 nucleotides align to TRBD2. The CDR3 is 15 amino acids. Per the germline V gene, CDR1 is SGHRS and CDR2 is YFSETQ. J gave up 0 bases and V 1 base, and 2 bases lay outside the gene matches. The CDR3 nucleotides read TGCGCCAGCAGCTTGAGCGGGAAAAGCACAGATACGCAGTATTTT. It encodes CASSLSGKSTDTQYF.

The V gene is TRBV19, the J gene TRBJ1-5; TRBD1 agrees at 8 bases. The germline CDR1 and CDR2 sequences are LNHDA and SQIVND (reference sequence). The CDR3 runs to 16 residues. V was pared by 6 bases and J by 2 bases, with 9 bases of the junction left unmatched. The DNA of the CDR3 is TGTGCCAGTAGCACAGGGGGGGCGTGGGGCAATCAGCCCCAGCATTTT. As protein: CASSTGGAWGNQPQHF.

The J gene is TRBJ1-5, the V gene TRBV12-5, with D hard to call. V shed 6 bases and J shed 1 base, with 13 bases lying between them. The germline CDR1 and CDR2 sequences are LGHNT and FRNRAP. CDR3 length equals 15 residues. The CDR3 spells CASGGGEVSNQPQHF. The CDR3 DNA reads as TGTGCTAGTGGAGGCGGGGAGGTGAGCAATCAGCCCCAGCATTTT.

The CDR3 DNA reads as TGTGCCAGCAGTTTCGTCAGTAGGGGGCTATCCTATAATTCACCCCTCCACTTT. This translates into CASSFVSRGLSYNSPLHF. The rearrangement uses TRBV27 and TRBJ1-6; 7 positions agree with TRBD1. V lost 3 bases and J lost 1; bases outside the gene matches: 9. This CDR3 spans 18 amino acids. The germline V gene has CDR1 MNHEY and CDR2 SMNVEV (reference sequence).

The CDR3 bases are TGTGCCAGCAGCGTACAGCCAGGGGGGAGCTCCTACAATGAGCAGTTCTTC. This gives the protein CASSVQPGGSSYNEQFF. V is TRBV9 and J is TRBJ2-1; a possible D gene is TRBD1 (7 bases). Germline values: CDR1 SGDLS, CDR2 YYNGEE. This CDR3 is 17 amino acids long. V lost 1 base to trimming and J lost 0 bases, with 14 bases between them.

The genes are TRBV5-6 and TRBJ1-1; 7 bases map to TRBD1. J lost 1 base, V lost 0 bases, and 3 bases had no gene match. The CDR3 runs to 15 residues. Germline CDR1 SGHDT, CDR2 YYEEEE. This CDR3 reads CASSLDNRGNTEAFF. The CDR3 DNA reads TGTGCCAGCAGCTTGGATAACAGGGGGAACACTGAAGCTTTCTTT.

This rearrangement joins TRBV10-3 to TRBJ1-5, with 9 bases aligning to TRBD1. The trim removed 10 bases at V and 0 bases at J, leaving 10 bases unmatched. This CDR3 region has 16 residues. Germline CDR1 ENHRY, CDR2 SYGVKD. DNA for the CDR3: TGTGCCACCACAGGGGGCGTTGTCGATAGCAATCAGCCCCAGCATTTT. This sequence encodes CATTGGVVDSNQPQHF.

The genes are TRBV5-4 and TRBJ2-5, with 15 bases fitting TRBD2. Germline trimming cut 4 bases from V and 2 bases from J; bases unmatched to any gene: 6. This CDR3 has 17 residues. CDR1 is SGHNT and CDR2 is YYREEE in the germline V gene (reference sequence). The CDR3 is CASSSGTSGGTQETQYF. CDR3 sequence (DNA): TGTGCCAGCAGCAGCGGGACTAGCGGGGGGACGCAAGAGACCCAGTACTTC.

The chain joins TRBV3-1 (or the pseudogene TRBV3-2) to TRBJ1-1, with TRBD1 as a possible D gene (5 bases). Trimming removed 4 bases from V and 7 bases from J, with 13 bases in between. Germline V gene data show CDR1 as LGHDT and CDR2 as YNNKEL (reference sequence). CDR3 length: 13 amino acids. CDR3 in DNA: TGTGCCAGCAGCCGGAGACGGGGGGTTGAAGCTTTCTTT. Amino acids: CASSRRRGVEAFF.

This chain uses TRBV27 with TRBJ1-2; D may be TRBD1 (5 bases). V was cut by 2 bases and J by 6 bases, with 19 bases left in between. This CDR3 contains 16 residues. CDR1 MNHEY and CDR2 SMNVEV come from the germline V gene (reference sequence). In nucleotides, the CDR3 is TGTGCCAGCAGTTTAAGGGGCGGCTCCGGCCCGGATGGCTACACCTTC. Translating gives CASSLRGGSGPDGYTF.

The chain combines TRBV7-2 with TRBJ2-3; tentative D call: TRBD2 (6 bases). The CDR3 covers 16 residues. V lost 3 bases to trimming and J lost 2 bases, with 15 bases between them. CDR1 and CDR2 (germline): SGHTA, FQGNSA. DNA for the CDR3: TGTGCCAGCAGCTTTGACGGGGGAAAATTCACAGATACGCAGTATTTT. Residues: CASSFDGGKFTDTQYF.

The chain has TRBV19 and TRBJ1-5; TRBD1 might be the D (6 bases). The V gene lost 3 bases and the J gene lost 0 bases, with 9 bases spanning the gap. The germline gives CDR1 LNHDA, CDR2 SQIVND (reference sequence). The length of the CDR3 is 15 residues. CDR3 coding DNA: TGTGCCAGTAGTATTCGGACAGATAGCAATCAGCCCCAGCATTTT. This encodes CASSIRTDSNQPQHF.

The chain carries TRBV6-2 or TRBV6-3 and TRBJ2-3, with D perhaps TRBD2 (5 bases). V was clipped by 4 bases and J by 4 bases, with 12 bases between them. The CDR3 sequence is 14 residues long. From germline, CDR1 is MNHEY and CDR2 SVGEGT. This chain's CDR3 is CASSLSGRSDTQYF. The CDR3 DNA reads TGTGCCAGCAGTTTGAGCGGTAGGTCAGATACGCAGTATTTT.

The chain combines TRBV18 with TRBJ2-5; TRBD1 aligns across 7 bases. The trim removed 3 bases at V and 0 bases at J, leaving 4 bases unmatched. There are 15 residues in the CDR3. Germline V gene lookup returns CDR1 KGHSH and CDR2 LQKENI. The CDR3 sequence: CASSPAQGYQETQYF. DNA of the CDR3: TGTGCCAGCTCACCCGCACAGGGGTACCAAGAGACCCAGTACTTC.

This rearrangement joins TRBV19 to TRBJ1-1; weak D call: TRBD1 (5 bases). Trimming stripped 3 bases from V and 0 bases from J, with 11 bases between. This CDR3 is built from 15 residues. Germline V lookup: CDR1 LNHDA, CDR2 SQIVND (reference sequence). The CDR3 DNA reads TGTGCCAGTAGTATCCGACAGTCTATGAACACTGAAGCTTTCTTT. Amino acid sequence: CASSIRQSMNTEAFF.